The rows below give T cell receptor beta chains drawn from one sample of a study of blood T cell repertoires in COVID-19. The data were produced by immunoSEQ multiplex PCR, yet TCRdb's version contains in-frame clones alone and is incomplete. Of roughly 200,000 clones in the sample, around 85% are singletons; the top ten hold more than 5%. The sequenced material came from PBMCs or T cells enriched from blood (not recorded which). Receptors were obtained from a man aged 40-50 years who had recovered from COVID-19. Each CDR3 is given with its conserved first and last residue. D genes are given only for firm matches. A clone size is listed for some rows: how often the clone was seen (once, few, many), or a class if it is expanded.

v_call	clone_size	d_call	j_call	cdr3_aa	cdr3_nt
TRBV28	NA	NA	TRBJ1-1	CASESQGRVTEAFF	TGTGCCAGCGAGTCTCAGGGGCGAGTCACTGAAGCTTTCTTT
TRBV18	few	TRBD1	TRBJ2-2	CASSPGPTGTGELFF	TGTGCCAGCTCACCAGGGCCGACAGGGACCGGGGAGCTGTTTTTT
TRBV19	NA	NA	TRBJ2-7	CASSLQGSTYEQYF	TGTGCCAGTAGTCTGCAGGGGAGCACCTACGAGCAGTACTTC
TRBV11-2	many	NA	TRBJ2-7	CASSAGARQGYEQYF	TGTGCCAGCAGCGCGGGGGCCCGACAAGGCTACGAGCAGTACTTC
TRBV28	NA	NA	TRBJ1-1	CASSTTQGPEAFF	TGTGCCAGCAGTACCACTCAGGGTCCTGAAGCTTTCTTT
TRBV7-9	NA	NA	TRBJ1-1	CASSLGSAGTEAFF	TGTGCCAGCAGCTTAGGTTCCGCGGGGACTGAAGCTTTCTTT
TRBV30	few	NA	TRBJ1-4	CAWSVDGFMYEKLFF	TGTGCCTGGAGTGTAGACGGGTTTATGTATGAAAAACTGTTTTTT
TRBV30	NA	NA	TRBJ2-6	CAWTSLQAGANVLTF	TGTGCCTGGACGTCACTTCAAGCTGGGGCCAACGTCCTGACTTTC
TRBV19	NA	TRBD1	TRBJ1-2	CASSPLDRGNYGYTF	TGTGCCAGTAGCCCACTTGACAGGGGAAACTATGGCTACACCTTC
TRBV5-4	NA	NA	TRBJ2-7	CASSQSGEQYF	TGTGCCAGCAGCCAGTCGGGTGAGCAGTACTTC
TRBV7-2	NA	NA	TRBJ1-1	CASSLFASSNTEAFF	TGTGCCAGCAGCTTATTCGCTAGTTCGAACACTGAAGCTTTCTTT
TRBV7-8	NA	TRBD1	TRBJ1-2	CASSLRLDRVNGYTF	TGTGCCAGCAGCTTGAGGTTGGACAGGGTGAATGGCTACACCTTC
TRBV28	NA	NA	TRBJ2-1	CASSPEGLGGRRKEQFF	TGTGCCAGCAGTCCAGAGGGCTTAGGTGGGAGAAGAAAAGAGCAGTTCTTC
TRBV30	NA	TRBD1	TRBJ1-1	CAWTQDRGNTEAFF	TGTGCCTGGACCCAGGACAGGGGGAACACTGAAGCTTTCTTT
TRBV5-4	NA	TRBD2	TRBJ2-5	CASSLVGLAGETQYF	TGTGCCAGCAGCTTGGTAGGACTAGCGGGAGAGACCCAGTACTTC
TRBV3-1/TRBV3-2	NA	NA	TRBJ2-2	CASSQDQGGNTGELFF	TGTGCCAGCAGCCAAGATCAAGGGGGAAACACCGGGGAGCTGTTTTTT
TRBV24-1	NA	NA	TRBJ2-3	CATSDRESAGTDTQYF	TGTGCCACCAGTGATCGGGAGAGCGCGGGCACAGATACGCAGTATTTT
TRBV29-1	NA	NA	TRBJ1-4	CSAGPRRNEKLFF	TGCAGCGCAGGACCGAGGAGGAATGAAAAACTGTTTTTT
TRBV29-1	NA	TRBD1	TRBJ2-1	CSVLRGPNEQFF	TGCAGCGTACTTAGGGGGCCCAATGAGCAGTTCTTC
TRBV5-4	NA	NA	TRBJ1-2	CASSFPEAYYGYTF	TGTGCCAGCAGCTTTCCAGAGGCATACTATGGCTACACCTTC